These T cell receptor beta chains were read from a single sample in a study of blood T cell repertoires in COVID-19. Repertoires were generated with immunoSEQ multiplex PCR, while TCRdb's copy carries only in-frame clones and drops some. The sample contains approximately 150,000 clones, about 80% of which appear only once. Sequencing used PBMCs or T cells enriched from blood (not recorded which). These receptors all come from a woman aged 70-85 years in a cohort exposed to, infected with or recovered from COVID-19 (not recorded which). Both conserved end residues are part of each CDR3. D genes are given only for firm matches. Clone size is given for some rows only: seen once, a few or many times, or a class if the clone is expanded.

d_gene	abundance	j_gene	v_gene	CDR3aa	CDR3nt
TRBD1	NA	TRBJ2-2	TRBV2	CASKRDSFTGELFF	TGTGCCAGCAAAAGGGACAGCTTCACCGGGGAGCTGTTTTTT
TRBD1	NA	TRBJ1-6	TRBV6-5	CASRRQGANSPLHF	TGTGCCAGCAGGCGACAGGGGGCTAATTCACCCCTCCACTTT
NA	NA	TRBJ1-5	TRBV20-1	CSASLIGVGNQPQHF	TGCAGTGCTAGTCTTATAGGGGTAGGTAATCAGCCCCAGCATTTT
TRBD2	NA	TRBJ2-1	TRBV24-1	CATSLTGLAGRNEQFF	TGTGCCACCAGTTTAACGGGACTAGCGGGACGCAATGAGCAGTTCTTC
NA	NA	TRBJ1-4	TRBV20-1	CSAGGNEKLFF	TGCAGTGCTGGGGGGAATGAAAAACTGTTTTTT
TRBD2	NA	TRBJ2-1	TRBV27	CASSTTSGRTYNEQFF	TGTGCCAGCAGCACGACTAGCGGGAGAACCTACAATGAGCAGTTCTTC
TRBD2	NA	TRBJ2-1	TRBV6-6	CASSPLTSGPSYNEQFF	TGTGCCAGCAGTCCACTCACTAGCGGTCCTTCCTACAATGAGCAGTTCTTC
TRBD2	NA	TRBJ2-1	TRBV11-3	CASSLGLAGPQDEQFF	TGTGCCAGCAGCTTAGGTCTAGCGGGACCCCAAGATGAGCAGTTCTTC
TRBD1	NA	TRBJ2-7	TRBV10-3	CAVGTEYYEQYF	TGTGCCGTCGGGACAGAGTACTACGAGCAGTACTTC
TRBD2	NA	TRBJ2-3	TRBV3-1/TRBV3-2	CASSQDLVSGRADSTDTQYF	TGTGCCAGCAGCCAAGATCTAGTTAGCGGGAGGGCCGATAGCACAGATACGCAGTATTTT
NA	NA	TRBJ2-7	TRBV10-3	CATKGDPTSYEQYF	TGTGCCACCAAGGGGGACCCCACCTCCTACGAGCAGTACTTC
TRBD1	few	TRBJ2-3	TRBV2	CASSQDRYTQYF	TGTGCCAGCAGTCAGGACAGGTATACGCAGTATTTT
NA	NA	TRBJ2-7	TRBV4-3	CASSQDLPYEQYF	TGCGCCAGCAGCCAAGATCTTCCCTACGAGCAGTACTTC
NA	NA	TRBJ2-2	TRBV11-3	CASSLGGRSTGELFF	TGTGCCAGCAGCTTAGGTGGGAGAAGCACCGGGGAGCTGTTTTTT
NA	NA	TRBJ2-1	TRBV2	CASYGPRASSYNEQFF	TGTGCCAGTTACGGCCCCAGGGCTAGCTCCTACAATGAGCAGTTCTTC
NA	NA	TRBJ1-2	TRBV28	CASSSLRRHYGYTF	TGTGCCAGCAGTTCCCTTCGAAGACATTATGGCTACACCTTC
NA	NA	TRBJ1-1	TRBV12-3/TRBV12-4	CASSFGGNTEAFF	TGTGCCAGCAGCTTTGGCGGGAACACTGAAGCTTTCTTT
NA	NA	TRBJ2-1	TRBV4-3	CASSIADYNEQFF	TGCGCCAGCAGCATCGCAGACTACAATGAGCAGTTCTTC
NA	NA	TRBJ2-1	TRBV11-3	CASSSPRGGDEQFF	TGTGCCAGCAGCTCGCCTCGCGGCGGCGATGAGCAGTTCTTC
NA	once	TRBJ1-5	TRBV5-1	CASSLDGSNQPQHF	TGCGCCAGCAGCTTGGACGGTTCCAATCAGCCCCAGCATTTT
NA	once	TRBJ1-6	TRBV18	CASSPPLNSPLHF	TGTGCCAGCTCACCACCGTTAAATTCACCCCTCCACTTT
TRBD1	NA	TRBJ1-1	TRBV4-2	CASSPKDRGLNTEAFF	TGTGCCAGCAGCCCCAAGGACAGGGGGCTGAACACTGAAGCTTTCTTT
NA	NA	TRBJ2-7	TRBV6-5	CASSSGVHEQYF	TGTGCCAGCAGTTCGGGGGTCCACGAGCAGTACTTC
NA	NA	TRBJ2-1	TRBV11-3	CASSLTTQVGEQFF	TGTGCCAGCAGCCTAACGACTCAAGTGGGTGAGCAGTTCTTC
NA	NA	TRBJ1-1	TRBV5-6	CASSQGTYTEAFF	TGTGCCAGCAGCCAGGGGACGTACACTGAAGCTTTCTTT
TRBD1	NA	TRBJ2-1	TRBV7-8	CASSPQAGTGSNEQFF	TGTGCCAGCAGCCCCCAGGCGGGGACAGGGTCCAATGAGCAGTTCTTC
TRBD1	NA	TRBJ2-7	TRBV7-9	CASSSPQGARPYEQYF	TGTGCCAGCAGCTCTCCACAGGGGGCTCGGCCCTACGAGCAGTACTTC
NA	NA	TRBJ1-1	TRBV6-5	CASSYGGGTEAFF	TGTGCCAGCAGTTATGGGGGGGGGACTGAAGCTTTCTTT
TRBD1	few	TRBJ2-5	TRBV5-4	CASSPTGEETQYF	TGTGCCAGCAGCCCTACAGGGGAAGAGACCCAGTACTTC
TRBD1	NA	TRBJ2-5	TRBV28	CASHTKRQGRETQYF	TGTGCCAGCCATACTAAAAGACAGGGGAGAGAGACCCAGTACTTC
TRBD1	NA	TRBJ2-3	TRBV7-2	CASSSRDRGSTQYF	TGTGCCAGCAGCTCCCGGGACAGGGGTAGTACGCAGTATTTT
NA	NA	TRBJ2-7	TRBV5-6	CASSLDFAGSGQYF	TGTGCCAGCAGCTTGGATTTCGCTGGGAGCGGGCAGTACTTC
TRBD2	NA	TRBJ2-7	TRBV9	CASSVTSGRGEQYF	TGTGCCAGCAGCGTCACTAGCGGGAGGGGCGAGCAGTACTTC
TRBD1	NA	TRBJ2-7	TRBV18	CASSPDRGRYEQYF	TGTGCCAGCTCACCTGACAGGGGGCGGTACGAGCAGTACTTC
NA	NA	TRBJ2-3	TRBV18	CASSPRGETQYF	TGTGCCAGCTCACCCCGGGGAGAGACGCAGTATTTT
TRBD1	once	TRBJ2-1	TRBV19	CASRSRTGSSYNEQFF	TGTGCCAGTAGGTCCCGGACAGGGAGCTCCTACAATGAGCAGTTCTTC
TRBD2	NA	TRBJ2-1	TRBV6-2/TRBV6-3	CASSSASGKTYNEQFF	TGTGCCAGCAGTTCGGCTAGCGGGAAGACCTACAATGAGCAGTTCTTC
NA	NA	TRBJ2-2	TRBV7-2	CASSPEGSNTGELFF	TGTGCCAGCAGCCCAGAGGGTTCGAACACCGGGGAGCTGTTTTTT
TRBD2	NA	TRBJ2-5	TRBV18	CASSPSGEGETQYF	TGTGCCAGCTCACCAAGCGGGGAGGGAGAGACCCAGTACTTC
NA	NA	TRBJ2-7	TRBV10-1	CASSLDPRNEQYF	TGCGCCAGCAGCCTAGACCCCCGAAACGAGCAGTACTTC
TRBD1	few	TRBJ1-3	TRBV28	CASSSQGGAMSGNTIYF	TGTGCCAGCAGTTCACAGGGGGGCGCTATGTCTGGAAACACCATATATTTT
NA	NA	TRBJ2-3	TRBV5-4	CASSLGAGVSTDTQYF	TGTGCCAGCAGCTTGGGAGCCGGAGTAAGCACAGATACGCAGTATTTT
TRBD2	NA	TRBJ2-1	TRBV4-2	CASSQYGTSGVSSYNEQFF	TGTGCCAGCAGCCAATACGGGACTAGCGGGGTGAGCTCCTACAATGAGCAGTTCTTC
NA	NA	TRBJ2-1	TRBV7-2	CASSLSGAGTSSYNEQFF	TGTGCCAGCAGCTTAAGTGGGGCCGGGACAAGCTCCTACAATGAGCAGTTCTTC
TRBD1	NA	TRBJ2-2	TRBV5-8	CASSLRQGPDTGELFF	TGTGCCAGCAGCTTAAGACAGGGCCCTGACACCGGGGAGCTGTTTTTT
NA	NA	TRBJ1-2	TRBV9	CASSVGGGLYGYTF	TGTGCCAGCAGCGTGGGTGGGGGCCTTTATGGCTACACCTTC
TRBD2	NA	TRBJ2-1	TRBV4-2	CASSQDAGGDSYNEQFF	TGTGCCAGCAGCCAAGATGCGGGAGGGGACTCCTACAATGAGCAGTTCTTC
NA	NA	TRBJ2-3	TRBV28	CASSLYRQGTDTQYF	TGTGCCAGCAGTTTATACCGGCAGGGCACAGATACGCAGTATTTT
TRBD2	NA	TRBJ2-1	TRBV7-2	CASSPTSGSYNEQFF	TGTGCCAGCAGCCCCACTAGCGGGAGTTACAATGAGCAGTTCTTC
NA	NA	TRBJ2-3	TRBV10-3	CAIADSSGSTDTQYF	TGTGCCATCGCCGATTCCAGCGGGAGCACAGATACGCAGTATTTT